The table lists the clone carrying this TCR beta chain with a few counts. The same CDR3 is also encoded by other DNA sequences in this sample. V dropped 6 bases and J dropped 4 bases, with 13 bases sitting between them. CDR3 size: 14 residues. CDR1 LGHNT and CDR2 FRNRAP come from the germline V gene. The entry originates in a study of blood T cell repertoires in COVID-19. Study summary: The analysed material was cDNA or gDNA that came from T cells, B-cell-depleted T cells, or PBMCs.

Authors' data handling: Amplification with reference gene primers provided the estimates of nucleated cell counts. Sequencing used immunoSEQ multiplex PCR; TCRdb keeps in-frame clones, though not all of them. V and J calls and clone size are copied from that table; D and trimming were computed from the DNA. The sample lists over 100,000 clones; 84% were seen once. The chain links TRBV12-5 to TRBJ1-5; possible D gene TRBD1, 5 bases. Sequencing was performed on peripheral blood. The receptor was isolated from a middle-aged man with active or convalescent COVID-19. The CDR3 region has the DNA TGTGCTAGTGGCCTACAGGATTTTAATCAGCCCCAGCATTTT. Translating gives CASGLQDFNQPQHF. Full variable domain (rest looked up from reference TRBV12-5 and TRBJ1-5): DARVTQTPRHKVTEMGQEVTMRCQPILGHNTVFWYRQTMMQGLELLAYFRNRAPLDDSGMPKDRFSAEMPDATLATLKIQPSEPRDSAVYFCASGLQDFNQPQHFGDGTRLSIL.